Below are 8 T cell receptor beta chains sequenced from a single sample in a study of blood T cell repertoires in COVID-19. Assay: immunoSEQ multiplex PCR; the TCRdb copy retains only in-frame clones and omits some. The sample has about 220,000 clones, roughly 85% seen once. The material sequenced was peripheral blood. These receptors were obtained from a middle-aged man who had recovered from COVID-19.

This chain connects TRBV6-2 or TRBV6-3 to TRBJ2-5; D is unclear. The length of the CDR3 is 12 residues. Germline V gives CDR1 MNHEY, CDR2 SVGEGT. The V and J ends lost 6 bases and 7 bases respectively, with 12 bases between them. The CDR3 DNA follows: TGTGCCAGCAGCCACGGCCCGGGGACCCAGTACTTC. Its protein product is CASSHGPGTQYF.

The V gene is TRBV20-1, the J gene TRBJ1-2; D gene uncertain. Germline assignment: CDR1 DFQATT and CDR2 SNEGSKA (reference sequence). The CDR3 is 10 amino acids. V dropped 3 bases and J dropped 10 bases, with 9 bases sitting between them. This CDR3 is CSASVSDYTF. The CDR3 nucleotides read TGCAGTGCTAGTGTCAGCGACTACACCTTC.

V usage is TRBV24-1 and J usage is TRBJ2-3, with 12 bases aligning to TRBD1. Per germline, CDR1 KGHDR and CDR2 SFDVKD. CDR3 size: 15 residues. After removal of 8 bases from V and 3 bases from J, the junction contained 5 bases not matched to a gene. The CDR3 DNA follows: TGTGCCACCACGGGACAGGGGGCGTTTACAGATACGCAGTATTTT. Translated: CATTGQGAFTDTQYF.

In its sample, this clone was seen once. The V and J genes are TRBV5-1 and TRBJ1-2; TRBD1 aligns across 8 bases. Trimming cost V 4 bases and J 3 bases; bases outside gene matches: 5. This CDR3 has 14 amino acids. CDR1 SGHRS and CDR2 YFSETQ come from the germline V gene. CDR3: CASSVSGQDYGYTF. The CDR3 DNA reads TGCGCCAGCAGCGTATCGGGACAGGACTATGGCTACACCTTC.

The chain employs TRBV6-5 and TRBJ1-3; unclear D gene. The CDR3 covers 15 residues. CDR1 and CDR2 (germline): MNHEY, SVGAGI. Trimming shortened V by 0 bases and J by 0 bases, and 6 bases separated the two germline ends. As DNA, the CDR3 is TGTGCCAGCAGTTACTCGACAAACTCTGGAAACACCATATATTTT. As protein: CASSYSTNSGNTIYF.

The chain has TRBV28 and TRBJ2-5, with TRBD2 identical over 11 bases. The J segment lost 5 bases and the V segment lost 5 bases, leaving 7 bases of the junction unmatched. Germline assignment: CDR1 MDHEN and CDR2 SYDVKM. CDR3 length: 15 amino acids. CDR3 in amino acids: CASSPSGRPRETQYF. The CDR3 DNA reads as TGTGCCAGCAGTCCTAGCGGGAGGCCGCGGGAGACCCAGTACTTC.

The chain uses TRBV7-8 and TRBJ1-6; tentative D call: TRBD1 (6 bases). CDR1 is SGHVS and CDR2 is FQNEAQ in the germline V gene. Deletions cut 1 base from V and 7 bases from J, with 11 bases between. The CDR3 spans 15 residues. CDR3 in DNA: TGTGCCAGCAGCTTAGTAATGACAGGCAATTCACCCCTCCACTTT. This codes for CASSLVMTGNSPLHF. The full variable domain, its missing parts supplied by reference TRBV7-8 and TRBJ1-6, is GAGVSQSPRYKVAKRGQDVALRCDPISGHVSLFWYQQALGQGPEFLTYFQNEAQLDKSGLPSDRFFAERPEGSVSTLKIQRTQQEDSAVYLCASSLVMTGNSPLHFGNGTRLTVT.

This chain connects TRBV19 to TRBJ2-1; TRBD2 agrees at 8 bases. CDR1 and CDR2 from the germline V gene are LNHDA and SQIVND (reference sequence). V was pared by 1 base and J by 3 bases, with 2 bases of the junction left unmatched. The CDR3 loop spans 15 amino acids. The CDR3, as DNA: TGTGCCAGTAGTATAGCGGGAGGGAACTACAATGAGCAGTTCTTC. Its translation: CASSIAGGNYNEQFF.